This T cell receptor (beta chain) was recorded in a study of cytomegalovirus exposure and HLA in healthy donors. At the level of the study: Unique TCRs numbering roughly 80 million, obtained from HLA-typed donors, made up an early data release.

Primers: 60 Vbeta forward and 13 Jbeta reverse. Generated by immunoSEQ multiplex PCR, the TCRdb table keeps only in-frame clones and is missing some. The profile shows 150,000 to 200,000 clones, 65% to 70% of them singletons. Germline V lookup: CDR1 MNHNS, CDR2 SASEGT. CDR3 length: 15 residues. The V and J ends lost 1 base and 6 bases, in that order; junction bases with no gene match: 3. This clone showed up just a few times. The chain is built from TRBV6-1 and TRBJ2-1; TRBD2 matches 10 bases. Sequencing was performed on PBMCs. The TCR originated in a man between 25 and 39 years old in good health and CMV-seropositive. CDR3 in DNA: TGTGCCAGCAGTGAAGAGGTAGCGGGAGGCAATGAGCAGTTCTTC. Residues: CASSEEVAGGNEQFF.